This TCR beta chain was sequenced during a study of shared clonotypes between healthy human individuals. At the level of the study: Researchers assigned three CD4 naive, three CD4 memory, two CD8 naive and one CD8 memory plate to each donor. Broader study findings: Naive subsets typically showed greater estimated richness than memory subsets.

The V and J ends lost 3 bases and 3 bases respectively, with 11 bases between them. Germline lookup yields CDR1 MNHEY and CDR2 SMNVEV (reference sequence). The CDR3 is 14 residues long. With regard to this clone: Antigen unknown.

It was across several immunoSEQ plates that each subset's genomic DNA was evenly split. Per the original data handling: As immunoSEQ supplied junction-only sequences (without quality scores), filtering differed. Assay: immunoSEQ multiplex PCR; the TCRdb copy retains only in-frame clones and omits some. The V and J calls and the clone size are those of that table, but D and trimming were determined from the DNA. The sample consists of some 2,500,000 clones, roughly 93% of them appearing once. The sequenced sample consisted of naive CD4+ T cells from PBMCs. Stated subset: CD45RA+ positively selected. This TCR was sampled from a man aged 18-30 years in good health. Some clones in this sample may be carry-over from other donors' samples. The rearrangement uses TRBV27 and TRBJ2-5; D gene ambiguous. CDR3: CASSFRSREETQYF. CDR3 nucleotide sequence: TGTGCCAGCAGTTTTCGCAGTCGAGAAGAGACCCAGTACTTC.